The 22 T cell receptor beta chains in this list originate from one sample, sequenced in a study of response to subunit inactivated influenza vaccine. TCRdb reprocessed the RT-PCR reads with MiXCR, giving one entry per CDR3 protein. The top ten clones hold approximately 8.4% of a sample with about 240,000 distinct CDR3 sequences, approximately 12% of them seen once. This material consisted of non-naive T cells sorted from PBMCs, taken 14 days before vaccination. The source of these receptors is a man aged 45-60 years who received an inactivated influenza vaccine.

This clonotype was recorded at least ten times. V and J are TRBV7-9 and TRBJ2-1; D could derive from TRBD1 or TRBD2 (6 bases each). The germline V and J ends were trimmed by 1 base and 5 bases, with 12 bases remaining between them. The CDR3 runs to 15 residues. From germline, CDR1 is SEHNR and CDR2 FQNEAQ (reference sequence). The CDR3 DNA is TGTGCCAGCAGCTTAGAGGGGGGCCTTCACAATGAGCAGTTCTTC. This encodes CASSLEGGLHNEQFF.

In this sample, this clonotype turned up a few times. The chain links TRBV5-1 to TRBJ2-3; D assignment may be TRBD1 or TRBD2 (5 bases each). Trimming pared 7 bases from V and 2 bases from J, leaving 11 bases between. CDR3 length: 13 residues. Germline V CDR1 and CDR2: SGHRS, YFSETQ. The CDR3, as DNA: TGCGCCAGCGCCCCGGGACCCACAGATACGCAGTATTTT. Translation: CASAPGPTDTQYF. Complete variable domain (other parts from reference TRBV5-1 and TRBJ2-3): KAGVTQTPRYLIKTRGQQVTLSCSPISGHRSVSWYQQTPGQGLQFLFEYFSETQRNKGNFPGRFSGRQFSNSRSEMNVSTLELGDSALYLCASAPGPTDTQYFGPGTRLTVL.

Notes on this clonotype: A much larger clone differs from this one at a single base, so this may be a read error. The chain combines TRBV20-1 with TRBJ2-2; 7 nucleotides match TRBD2. The CDR3 has 13 residues. From germline, CDR1 is DFQATT and CDR2 SNEGSKA (reference sequence). The CDR3 DNA follows: TGCAGTGCTAGTACGCCCCCCTGGCGGGAGCTGGTTTTT. It specifies CSASTPPWRELVF.

This chain uses TRBV29-1 with TRBJ2-7; D perhaps matches TRBD2 (5 bases). The V end was cut by 4 bases, the J end by 2 bases, with 9 bases between. The CDR3 has 12 amino acids. CDR1 is SQVTM, CDR2 ANQGSEA, per germline. In DNA, the CDR3 is TGCAGCGTTGTGTCGGGGACCTACGAGCAGTACTTC. Amino acids: CSVVSGTYEQYF.

This clonotype showed up many times. The chain links TRBV10-3 to TRBJ2-1; 10 bases are shared with TRBD2. The germline V gene has CDR1 ENHRY and CDR2 SYGVKD. The CDR3 covers 14 residues. The V and J ends lost 8 bases and 5 bases, in that order; junction bases with no gene match: 6. CDR3 protein: CAIEAGGRNNEQFF. The CDR3 region has the DNA TGTGCCATCGAAGCGGGGGGGAGAAACAATGAGCAGTTCTTC.

The gene calls are TRBV20-1 and TRBJ2-2; 8 bases are a match to TRBD2. Germline loops: CDR1 DFQATT, CDR2 SNEGSKA (reference sequence). The ends lost 7 bases at V and 0 bases at J; junction bases unmatched: 13. The CDR3 extends over 17 amino acids. The CDR3 DNA sequence: TGCAGTGTCCCGCCAACCTTAGCGGGACCGAACACCGGGGAGCTGTTTTTT. It yields the protein CSVPPTLAGPNTGELFF.

This rearrangement joins TRBV28 to TRBJ2-2, with D unresolved. Germline values: CDR1 MDHEN, CDR2 SYDVKM. CDR3 length: 13 amino acids. The ends were cut back, 7 bases at V and 1 base at J, with 7 bases in the middle. The CDR3 loop is CASMEGNTGELFF. Here the CDR3 DNA reads TGTGCCAGCATGGAAGGGAACACCGGGGAGCTGTTTTTT.

This clonotype was seen repeatedly, ten times or more. This chain joins TRBV20-1 and TRBJ2-7; no clear D gene. V lost 1 base and J lost 2, with 9 bases in between. CDR1 DFQATT and CDR2 SNEGSKA come from the germline V gene (reference sequence). The CDR3 has 13 residues. CDR3 residues: CSARGRNPYEQYF. CDR3 in DNA: TGCAGTGCTAGAGGTCGGAATCCCTACGAGCAGTACTTC.

This clonotype was detected many times. The rearrangement uses TRBV29-1 and TRBJ2-1; 7 bases match TRBD2. This CDR3 comprises 14 residues. CDR1 SQVTM and CDR2 ANQGSEA come from the germline V gene. The trim removed 4 bases at V and 0 bases at J, leaving 3 bases unmatched. Written as DNA, the CDR3 is TGCAGCGTTGTAGGCGGGAGCTCCTACAATGAGCAGTTCTTC. It translates to CSVVGGSSYNEQFF.

The chain joins TRBV5-1 to TRBJ2-1; TRBD1 matches at 9 bases. This CDR3 spans 15 amino acids. The trim removed 3 bases at V and 4 bases at J, leaving 5 bases unmatched. Per the germline V gene, CDR1 is SGHRS and CDR2 is YFSETQ. CDR3 nucleotide sequence: TGCGCCAGCAGCTGGGGCGGGACAGGGTACAATGAGCAGTTCTTC. The encoded protein is CASSWGGTGYNEQFF.

Many counts were recorded for this clonotype. The V and J genes are TRBV20-1 and TRBJ2-2; 10 bases match TRBD2. This CDR3 is 19 amino acids long. Germline values: CDR1 DFQATT, CDR2 SNEGSKA (reference sequence). J lost 0 bases, V lost 3 bases, and 13 bases had no gene match. Here the CDR3 reads CSARDRRVAGGTNTGELFF. As DNA, the CDR3 is TGCAGTGCTAGGGATAGGAGGGTAGCGGGGGGTACGAACACCGGGGAGCTGTTTTTT.

This clonotype was counted only a few times. V gene TRBV24-1 combines with J gene TRBJ2-7; 7 bases fit TRBD1. Germline assignment: CDR1 KGHDR and CDR2 SFDVKD. This CDR3 region has 15 residues. V shed 2 bases and J 4 bases; nucleotides not matched to a gene: 7. Written as DNA, the CDR3 is TGTGCCACCAGTGATTCCGGGACAGCGGCTTACGAGCAGTACTTC. Protein: CATSDSGTAAYEQYF.

This chain joins TRBV29-1 and TRBJ2-3; no firm D call. The CDR3 loop spans 11 amino acids. CDR1 SQVTM and CDR2 ANQGSEA come from the germline V gene. V lost 4 bases and J 3 bases, leaving 5 bases between the germline ends. CDR3 in amino acids: CSVGLTDTQYF. DNA of the CDR3: TGCAGCGTTGGTTTAACAGATACGCAGTATTTT.

This clonotype was observed many times. The gene calls are TRBV9 and TRBJ2-1; TRBD1 might be the D (6 bases). The germline V gene has CDR1 SGDLS and CDR2 YYNGEE. Trimming took off 4 bases at V and 4 bases at J, with 9 bases between the two ends. This CDR3 region has 13 residues. The CDR3 spells CASSLRGYNEQFF. The CDR3 DNA is TGTGCCAGCAGCCTAAGGGGGTACAATGAGCAGTTCTTC.

This clonotype was seen only a few times. This chain joins TRBV6-1 and TRBJ1-5; maybe TRBD1 (6 bases). The CDR3 length is 13 residues. Trimming stripped 7 bases from V and 2 bases from J, with 9 bases between. Germline CDR1 MNHNS, CDR2 SASEGT. The CDR3 region is CASNHRGNQPQHF. CDR3 bases: TGTGCCAGCAACCACAGGGGCAATCAGCCCCAGCATTTT.

This clonotype was seen a few times. For the CDR3, the DNA is TGTGCCAGCAGTCCGGGACTCCTAAGTTCACCCCTCCACTTT. This sequence encodes CASSPGLLSSPLHF. The chain links TRBV12-3 or TRBV12-4 to TRBJ1-6; D is possibly TRBD1 (5 bases). The germline V and J ends were trimmed by 5 bases and 9 bases, with 14 bases remaining between them. The CDR3 has 14 amino acids.

V is TRBV6-5 and J is TRBJ2-1; 14 positions match TRBD2. The CDR3 contains 16 residues. The V gene's germline CDR1 is MNHEY and CDR2 SVGAGI. Trimming removed 2 bases from V and 6 bases from J; junction bases left unmatched: 3. The CDR3 nucleotides read TGTGCCAGCAGTTACGATGGGACTAGCGGGAGCAATGAGCAGTTCTTC. Translated, it gives CASSYDGTSGSNEQFF.

This clonotype was observed at least ten times. The V and J genes are TRBV29-1 and TRBJ1-5, with 9 bases aligning to TRBD1. The CDR3 runs 15 residues. Losses at the gene ends were 6 bases for V and 2 bases for J; bases not matched to a gene: 8. Germline V gene data show CDR1 as SQVTM and CDR2 as ANQGSEA. CDR3 protein: CSVADRGFGNQPQHF. Here the CDR3 DNA reads TGCAGCGTCGCTGACAGGGGGTTCGGCAATCAGCCCCAGCATTTT. Supplemented by reference TRBV29-1 and TRBJ1-5, the full variable domain reads SAVISQKPSRDICQRGTSLTIQCQVDSQVTMMFWYRQQPGQSLTLIATANQGSEATYESGFVIDKFPISRPNLTFSTLTVSNMSPEDSSIYLCSVADRGFGNQPQHFGDGTRLSIL.

The rearrangement uses TRBV29-1 and TRBJ1-2; D unclear. The CDR3 sequence is 12 residues long. Trimming stripped 4 bases from V and 3 bases from J, with 9 bases between. The germline V gene encodes CDR1 SQVTM and CDR2 ANQGSEA. This CDR3 is CSVAGDYYGYTF. For the CDR3, the DNA is TGCAGCGTTGCAGGAGACTACTATGGCTACACCTTC.

Comment on this clonotype: A single base separates this from a much larger clone, so it may be a read error. V usage is TRBV20-1 and J usage is TRBJ2-5; D call uncertain. Looked up from germline, CDR1 is DFQATT and CDR2 is SNEGSKA (reference sequence). The CDR3 spans 11 residues. For the CDR3, the DNA is TGCAGTGCCCGGCCCCAAGTGACCCAGTACTTC. Translated, it gives CSARPQVTQYF.

In its sample, this clonotype was seen a few times. The rearrangement links TRBV23-1 to TRBJ1-1; D gene unclear. TRBV23-1 is an ORF, and what it does is uncertain. V lost 4 bases and J lost 4, with 13 bases in between. The CDR3 has 14 residues. This chain's CDR3 is CASSLWLGSTEAFF. The CDR3 nucleotides are TGCGCCAGCAGTCTCTGGCTGGGGTCCACTGAAGCTTTCTTT.

This clonotype appeared a few times. V and J are TRBV6-2 or TRBV6-3 and TRBJ2-7; either TRBD1 or TRBD2 may fit D (5 bases each). Germline loops: CDR1 MNHEY, CDR2 SVGEGT. The V and J ends lost 8 bases and 6 bases respectively, with 14 bases between them. The CDR3 spans 12 residues. The CDR3 protein is CASLRSRGEQYF. In nucleotides, the CDR3 is TGTGCCAGCTTACGGTCGAGGGGCGAGCAGTACTTC.